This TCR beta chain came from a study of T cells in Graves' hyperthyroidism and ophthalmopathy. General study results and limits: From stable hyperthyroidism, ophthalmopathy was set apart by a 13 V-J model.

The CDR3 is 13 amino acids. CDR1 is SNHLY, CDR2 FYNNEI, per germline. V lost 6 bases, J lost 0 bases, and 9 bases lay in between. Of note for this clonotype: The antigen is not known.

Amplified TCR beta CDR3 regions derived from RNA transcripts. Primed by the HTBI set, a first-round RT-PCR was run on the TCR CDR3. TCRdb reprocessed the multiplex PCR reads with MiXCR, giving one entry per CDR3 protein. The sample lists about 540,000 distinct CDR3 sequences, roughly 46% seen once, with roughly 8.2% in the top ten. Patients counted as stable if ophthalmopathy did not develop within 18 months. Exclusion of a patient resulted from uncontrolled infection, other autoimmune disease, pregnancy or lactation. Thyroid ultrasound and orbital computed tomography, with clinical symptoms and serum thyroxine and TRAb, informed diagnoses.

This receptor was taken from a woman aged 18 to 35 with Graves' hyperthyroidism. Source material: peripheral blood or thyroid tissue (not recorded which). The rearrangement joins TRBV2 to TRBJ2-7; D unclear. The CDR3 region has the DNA TGTGCCAGCAGCCAATATCTCTCCTACGAGCAGTACTTC. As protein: CASSQYLSYEQYF.